This TCR beta chain was sequenced for a study of cytomegalovirus exposure and HLA in healthy donors. Details on this clone: Its antigen is not known.

Use of 60 Vbeta and 13 Jbeta primers characterized the PCR. The data were produced by immunoSEQ multiplex PCR, yet TCRdb's version contains in-frame clones alone and is incomplete. The sample consists of 200,000 or so clones, about 74% of them appearing once. Study outcomes and limitations: Immune exposure information comprised only CMV serostatus.

V trimming: 4 bases; J trimming: 8 bases; junction bases outside the gene matches: 8. In germline, CDR1 is SGHTA, CDR2 FQGTGA. The CDR3 has 15 residues. The origin of this receptor is a man aged 35 to 55 in good health and CMV-seronegative. V is TRBV7-3 and J is TRBJ2-1; TRBD1 aligns across 10 bases. The specimen sequenced was PBMCs. The CDR3 protein is CASSSGQGQFDEQFF. CDR3 DNA: TGTGCCAGCAGCTCGGGACAGGGGCAGTTCGATGAGCAGTTCTTC.